These T cell receptor beta chains were read from a single sample in a study of CD8 T cells in ankylosing spondylitis. TCRdb re-called the 5' RACE reads through MiXCR, storing one row per CDR3 protein. The repertoire holds about 240,000 distinct CDR3 sequences, with over 9.5% as singletons. Input material: blood, either unsorted or a sorted T cell fraction (not recorded which). The source of these receptors is a male donor with ankylosing spondylitis or in good health (not recorded which). Both conserved end residues are part of each CDR3. The D gene is left open where the match is weak.

TRBV20-1,TRBJ2-7,-,CSARGGWTVYEQYF
TRBV4-2,TRBJ1-2,-,CASSQEGERIGYTF
TRBV29-1,TRBJ2-5,TRBD1,CSVELPGQKYETQYF
TRBV5-1,TRBJ2-1,TRBD2,CASSVMTSGRSSYNEQFF
TRBV6-1,TRBJ1-1,-,CASSSPDGLTEAFF
TRBV10-3,TRBJ1-5,TRBD1,CATYRRAQGASNQPQHF
TRBV7-2,TRBJ2-1,TRBD1,CASSLAGQGYNEQFF
TRBV10-1,TRBJ1-1,-,CASSEFGRGDTEAFF
TRBV5-1,TRBJ2-3,-,CASSLMLGSTDTQYF
TRBV20-1,TRBJ2-5,-,CSASGRRPETQYF
TRBV5-1,TRBJ2-1,-,CASKEEPFGVEQFF
TRBV12-3/TRBV12-4,TRBJ1-2,-,CASSSGQSGGYTF
TRBV15,TRBJ2-2,-,CATSTTGPSGELFF
TRBV12-3/TRBV12-4,TRBJ2-7,-,CASSLRAAWAYEQYF
TRBV11-3,TRBJ2-1,TRBD2,CASSLDGGFYNEQFF
TRBV29-1,TRBJ2-7,TRBD1,CSAQEQGMAEQYF
TRBV6-4,TRBJ1-5,-,CASRGSSGQPQHF
TRBV3-1,TRBJ2-7,TRBD1,CASSQGTGLSSYEQYF
TRBV7-9,TRBJ2-1,-,CASSFGEGEQFF
TRBV4-1,TRBJ2-7,-,CASSHETDAKGEQYF
TRBV7-2,TRBJ2-7,-,CASSSVLRRRANEQYF
TRBV5-1,TRBJ2-3,TRBD2,CASSLDGRALDTQYF
TRBV5-6,TRBJ2-7,TRBD2,CASHPFRGTSDEQYF
TRBV6-1,TRBJ1-4,-,CASKIGGRGEKLFF
TRBV12-3/TRBV12-4,TRBJ2-3,-,CASSPQHSTDTQYF
TRBV12-5,TRBJ2-6,-,CASGLDRVGANVLTF
TRBV7-8,TRBJ2-7,-,CASSLGTGLPNEQYF
TRBV20-1,TRBJ1-3,-,CSARGYSGNTIYF
TRBV4-2,TRBJ2-7,TRBD2,CASSTPGLAGHEQYF
TRBV12-3/TRBV12-4,TRBJ2-3,-,CASGFTDTQYF
TRBV20-1,TRBJ2-1,TRBD2,CSARDFPRTSGGPGNEQFF
TRBV3-1,TRBJ1-6,-,CASSQDPVNSPLHF
TRBV10-3,TRBJ2-1,-,CAIGGTVSYNEQFF
TRBV30,TRBJ2-2,-,CAGTSFGTGELFF
TRBV12-3/TRBV12-4,TRBJ2-3,-,CASSKPRGTASTDTQYF
TRBV6-1,TRBJ1-1,-,CASTGGGRTEAFF
TRBV11-3,TRBJ2-3,-,CASSSGGIARDTQYF
TRBV25-1,TRBJ2-7,-,CASSEWLASHEQYF
TRBV6-5,TRBJ2-2,TRBD2,CASSYSPSGDTGELFF
TRBV19,TRBJ2-1,-,CASSDSGHWGNEQFF
TRBV19,TRBJ1-3,TRBD1,CASSIDRGSGNTIYF
TRBV30,TRBJ2-7,TRBD1,CAWSLTGDHEQYF
TRBV12-3/TRBV12-4,TRBJ1-1,TRBD1,CASSTGTEKAFF
TRBV5-1,TRBJ2-1,TRBD2,CASSSPGLAGGNEQFF
TRBV20-1,TRBJ2-2,-,CSASDSSSRTGELFF
TRBV14,TRBJ2-3,-,CASSRSESLKDTQYF
TRBV7-2,TRBJ2-5,-,CASSLVVGMEGAQYF
TRBV14,TRBJ2-1,TRBD2,CASSHDLPAGGDNEQFF
TRBV19,TRBJ2-3,-,CASSTGTRRAYSTDTQYF
TRBV9,TRBJ2-5,-,CASSVGEGGGETQYF
TRBV30,TRBJ1-1,-,CAYTGTLGGNTEAFF
TRBV29-1,TRBJ1-2,-,CSVEDGLRDKKYGYTF